These T cell receptor beta chains were read from a single sample in a study of T cell clones after liver transplantation. Using immunoSEQ multiplex PCR, the repertoire was profiled, and TCRdb retains in-frame clones only, with some absent. The sample lists just over 60,000 clones, over 70% occurring once. Sequenced here: CD4+ T cells from blood, sampled before liver transplant. Receptors originate from a human donor who received a liver transplant. Each CDR3 is given without its conserved first and last residue. Fields, in order: V gene, J gene, CDR3 protein.

V: TRBV6-5; J: TRBJ1-2; CDR3: ASSSTSGFNYGYT
V: TRBV28; J: TRBJ2-3; CDR3: ASRDRGPTDTQY
V: TRBV30; J: TRBJ1-6; CDR3: AWSVQGALH
V: TRBV6-1; J: TRBJ2-7; CDR3: ASSETMGQGFDEQY
V: TRBV2; J: TRBJ2-7; CDR3: ASSEGRSEQY
V: TRBV5-6; J: TRBJ2-2; CDR3: ASSGGQGANTGELF
V: TRBV27; J: TRBJ2-7; CDR3: ASSQGQGAAYEQY
V: TRBV5-8; J: TRBJ2-3; CDR3: ASSRRQADTQY
V: TRBV14; J: TRBJ2-1; CDR3: ASSQGTSGFYEQF
V: TRBV28; J: TRBJ1-1; CDR3: ASRVGGARGTEAF
V: TRBV18; J: TRBJ1-5; CDR3: ASSPGRGPQH
V: TRBV5-4; J: TRBJ2-7; CDR3: ASSLGAPRTSDVGLYEQY
V: TRBV30; J: TRBJ2-1; CDR3: AWSVPRTSGYNEQF
V: TRBV2; J: TRBJ1-1; CDR3: ASFRDMNTEAF
V: TRBV6-1; J: TRBJ1-4; CDR3: ASNLVEREKLF
V: TRBV5-1; J: TRBJ2-7; CDR3: ASSRWDTDYEQY
V: TRBV14; J: TRBJ2-2; CDR3: ASSPLRRGDTGELF
V: TRBV18; J: TRBJ2-1; CDR3: ASSGPDLSSAYSYNEQF
V: TRBV6-6; J: TRBJ1-3; CDR3: ASSNVGHSGNTIY
V: TRBV7-9; J: TRBJ1-1; CDR3: ASSTFVRMNTEAF
V: TRBV5-6; J: TRBJ2-5; CDR3: ASSLFDRAETQY
V: TRBV7-2; J: TRBJ1-4; CDR3: ASSPTSRNEKLF
V: TRBV19; J: TRBJ1-3; CDR3: ASSPIRHRDSGNTIY
V: TRBV5-6; J: TRBJ2-3; CDR3: ASSLGWGIRDTQY
V: TRBV18; J: TRBJ2-1; CDR3: ASSPNRGRNEQF
V: TRBV19; J: TRBJ1-5; CDR3: ASSMRDINQPQH
V: TRBV6-6; J: TRBJ1-6; CDR3: ASSPTVYNSPLH
V: TRBV6-1; J: TRBJ2-7; CDR3: ASKNQGYEQY
V: TRBV9; J: TRBJ1-6; CDR3: ASSVGDRGPSPLH
V: TRBV5-1; J: TRBJ2-7; CDR3: ASSSLAGSSYEQY
V: TRBV19; J: TRBJ2-1; CDR3: ASSSRTGLEQF
V: TRBV28; J: TRBJ1-6; CDR3: ASGKPGHQNSPLH
V: TRBV4-1; J: TRBJ2-7; CDR3: ASSRIGGALDEQY
V: TRBV28; J: TRBJ1-6; CDR3: ASSSLRPGQGSPLH
V: TRBV7-9; J: TRBJ2-7; CDR3: ASSLVGGEYEQY
V: TRBV4-2; J: TRBJ2-7; CDR3: ASSLDRASYEQY
V: TRBV28; J: TRBJ2-7; CDR3: ASSLPGTASYEQY
V: TRBV2; J: TRBJ2-3; CDR3: ASRGTTRTDTQY
V: TRBV7-6; J: TRBJ2-7; CDR3: ASSLEQGAQYEQY
V: TRBV28; J: TRBJ2-3; CDR3: ASCSLGQGYATDTQY
V: TRBV28; J: TRBJ1-5; CDR3: ASRDTVRGNQPQH
V: TRBV4-2; J: TRBJ1-5; CDR3: ASSPFAQGSTDQPQH
V: TRBV11-2; J: TRBJ1-2; CDR3: ASSFPANYGYT
V: TRBV6-4; J: TRBJ1-1; CDR3: ASSETTMNTEAF
V: TRBV6-1; J: TRBJ2-3; CDR3: ASRPSGGTDTQY
V: TRBV5-1; J: TRBJ2-2; CDR3: ASRTMGGSKNTGELF
V: TRBV6-5; J: TRBJ1-4; CDR3: ASSENLWEKLF
V: TRBV2; J: TRBJ2-7; CDR3: ASLSIVQGNYEQY
V: TRBV6-1; J: TRBJ1-6; CDR3: ASSPDTGANSPLH
V: TRBV9; J: TRBJ1-3; CDR3: ASGDDRDPSGNTIY
V: TRBV9; J: TRBJ2-7; CDR3: ASSVLPTSTYEQY
V: TRBV4-2; J: TRBJ2-7; CDR3: ASSPGEGRNTYEQY